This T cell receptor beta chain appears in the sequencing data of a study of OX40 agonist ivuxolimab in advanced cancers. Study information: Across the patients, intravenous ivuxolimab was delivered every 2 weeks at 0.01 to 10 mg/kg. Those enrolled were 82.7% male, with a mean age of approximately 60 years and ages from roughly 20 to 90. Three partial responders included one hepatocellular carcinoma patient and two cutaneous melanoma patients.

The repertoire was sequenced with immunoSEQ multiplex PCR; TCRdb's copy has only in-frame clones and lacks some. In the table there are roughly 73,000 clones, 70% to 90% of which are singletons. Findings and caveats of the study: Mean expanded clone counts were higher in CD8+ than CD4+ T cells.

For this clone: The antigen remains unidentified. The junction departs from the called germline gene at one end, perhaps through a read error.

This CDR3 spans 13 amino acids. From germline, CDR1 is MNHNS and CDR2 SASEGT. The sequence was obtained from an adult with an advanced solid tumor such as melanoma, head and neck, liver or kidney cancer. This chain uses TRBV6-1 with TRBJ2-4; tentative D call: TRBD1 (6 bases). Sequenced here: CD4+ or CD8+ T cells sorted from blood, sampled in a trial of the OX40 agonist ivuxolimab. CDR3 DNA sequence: TGTGCCAGCAGCGAAGGACAGAAAGGCATTCAGTACTTC. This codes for CASSEGQKGIQYF.